This T cell receptor (beta chain) was sequenced for a study of T-cell reconstitution after alpha-beta-depleted transplantation in children. The CDR3 covers 12 residues. The germline V gene has CDR1 MNHEY and CDR2 SVGAGI. Trimming cost V 6 bases and J 2 bases, with 7 bases left between them. For TCRbeta, the library was prepared with unique molecular identifiers. TCRdb passed the PCR reads through MiXCR, listing each CDR3 protein once. The data contain approximately 490,000 distinct CDR3 sequences, about 11% of them singletons. The study's findings and limits: Two months or so post-transplant, alpha-beta T cells reportedly derived from several hundred expanded graft clones. T-cell numbers and diversity, one year after transplant, stemmed largely from T cells that were newly produced.

This clonotype was seen repeatedly, ten times or more. What it binds is not known. This chain connects TRBV6-5 to TRBJ1-1; D unclear. The clonotype was recovered from a child aged 2-15 years with inherited bone marrow failure, due to receive a stem cell transplant. The material sequenced was PBMCs, taken before TCRalphabeta/CD19-depleted stem cell transplant. This CDR3 is CASSPDNTEAFF. The CDR3 DNA follows: TGTGCCAGCAGCCCGGATAACACTGAAGCTTTCTTT.